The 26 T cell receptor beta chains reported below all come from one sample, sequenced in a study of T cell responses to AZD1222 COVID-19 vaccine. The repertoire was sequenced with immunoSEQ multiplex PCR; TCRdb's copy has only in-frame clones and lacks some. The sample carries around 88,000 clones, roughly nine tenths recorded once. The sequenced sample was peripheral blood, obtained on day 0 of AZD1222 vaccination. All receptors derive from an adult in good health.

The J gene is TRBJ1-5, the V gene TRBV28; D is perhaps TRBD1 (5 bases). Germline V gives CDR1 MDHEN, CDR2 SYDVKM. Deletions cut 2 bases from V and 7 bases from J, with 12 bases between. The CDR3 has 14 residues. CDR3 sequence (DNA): TGTGCCAGCAGTTTAGTGGCAGGGAGACAGCCCCAGCATTTT. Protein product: CASSLVAGRQPQHF.

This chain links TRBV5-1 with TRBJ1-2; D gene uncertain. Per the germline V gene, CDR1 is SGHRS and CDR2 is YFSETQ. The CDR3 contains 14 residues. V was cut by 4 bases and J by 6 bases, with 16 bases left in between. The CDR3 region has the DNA TGCGCCAGCAGCCCCGGGCAGGTTCAAGATGGCTACACCTTC. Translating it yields CASSPGQVQDGYTF. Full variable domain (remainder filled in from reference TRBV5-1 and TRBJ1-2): KAGVTQTPRYLIKTRGQQVTLSCSPISGHRSVSWYQQTPGQGLQFLFEYFSETQRNKGNFPGRFSGRQFSNSRSEMNVSTLELGDSALYLCASSPGQVQDGYTFGSGTRLTVV.

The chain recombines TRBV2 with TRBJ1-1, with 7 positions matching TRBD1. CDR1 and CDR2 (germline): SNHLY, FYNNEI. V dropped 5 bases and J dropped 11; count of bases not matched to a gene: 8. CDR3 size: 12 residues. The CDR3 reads CASSRQGDGAFF. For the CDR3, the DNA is TGTGCCAGCAGTCGACAGGGAGATGGGGCTTTCTTT.

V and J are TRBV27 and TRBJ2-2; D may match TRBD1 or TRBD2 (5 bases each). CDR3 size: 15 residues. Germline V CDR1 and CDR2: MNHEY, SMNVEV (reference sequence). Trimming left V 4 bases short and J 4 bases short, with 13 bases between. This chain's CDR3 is CASSSSSTGTGELFF. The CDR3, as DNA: TGTGCCAGCAGTTCGTCTAGCACAGGCACCGGGGAGCTGTTTTTT.

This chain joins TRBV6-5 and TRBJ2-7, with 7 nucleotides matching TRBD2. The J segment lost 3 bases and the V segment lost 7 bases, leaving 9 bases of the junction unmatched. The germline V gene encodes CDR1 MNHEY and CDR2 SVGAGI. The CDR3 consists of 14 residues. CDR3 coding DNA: TGTGCCAGCATGGGGTCTAGCGGATACTACGAGCAGTACTTC. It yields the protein CASMGSSGYYEQYF.

The CDR3 sequence: CASSSSVTQYF. DNA for the CDR3: TGTGCCAGCAGTTCTAGTGTCACGCAGTATTTT. V and J are TRBV6-5 and TRBJ2-3, with unresolved D. Trimming removed 4 bases at V and 9 bases at J, with 8 bases between. The CDR3 runs to 11 residues. The germline V gene encodes CDR1 MNHEY and CDR2 SVGAGI.

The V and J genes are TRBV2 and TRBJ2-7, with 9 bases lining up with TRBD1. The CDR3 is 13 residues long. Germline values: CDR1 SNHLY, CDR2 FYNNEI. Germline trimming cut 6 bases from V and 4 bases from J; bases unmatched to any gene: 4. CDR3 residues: CASRDRGGYEQYF. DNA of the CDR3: TGTGCCAGCAGGGACAGGGGAGGTTACGAGCAGTACTTC.

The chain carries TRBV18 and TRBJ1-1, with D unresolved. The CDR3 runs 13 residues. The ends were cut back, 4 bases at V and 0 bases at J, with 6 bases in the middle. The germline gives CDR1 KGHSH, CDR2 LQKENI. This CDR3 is CASSLMMNTEAFF. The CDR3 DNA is TGTGCCAGCTCACTTATGATGAACACTGAAGCTTTCTTT.

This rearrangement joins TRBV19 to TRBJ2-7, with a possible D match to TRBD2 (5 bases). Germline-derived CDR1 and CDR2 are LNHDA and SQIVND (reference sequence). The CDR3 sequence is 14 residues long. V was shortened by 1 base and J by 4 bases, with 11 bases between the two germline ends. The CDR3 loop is CASSIVWGAYEQYF. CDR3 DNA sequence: TGTGCCAGTAGTATAGTTTGGGGAGCTTACGAGCAGTACTTC.

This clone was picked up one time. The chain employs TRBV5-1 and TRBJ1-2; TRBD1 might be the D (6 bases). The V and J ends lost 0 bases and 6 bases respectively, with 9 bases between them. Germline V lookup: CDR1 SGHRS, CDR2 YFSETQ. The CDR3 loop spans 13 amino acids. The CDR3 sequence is CASSLEYRDGYTF. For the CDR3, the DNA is TGCGCCAGCAGCTTGGAGTACAGGGATGGCTACACCTTC. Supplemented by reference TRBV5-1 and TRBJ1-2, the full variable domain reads KAGVTQTPRYLIKTRGQQVTLSCSPISGHRSVSWYQQTPGQGLQFLFEYFSETQRNKGNFPGRFSGRQFSNSRSEMNVSTLELGDSALYLCASSLEYRDGYTFGSGTRLTVV.

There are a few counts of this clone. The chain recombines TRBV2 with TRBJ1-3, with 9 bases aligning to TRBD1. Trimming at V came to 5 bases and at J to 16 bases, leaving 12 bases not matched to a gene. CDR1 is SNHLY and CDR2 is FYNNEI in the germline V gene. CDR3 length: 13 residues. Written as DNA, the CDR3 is TGTGCCAGCAGTCCATTGGGACAGGGAAAAGTGTATTTT. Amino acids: CASSPLGQGKVYF.

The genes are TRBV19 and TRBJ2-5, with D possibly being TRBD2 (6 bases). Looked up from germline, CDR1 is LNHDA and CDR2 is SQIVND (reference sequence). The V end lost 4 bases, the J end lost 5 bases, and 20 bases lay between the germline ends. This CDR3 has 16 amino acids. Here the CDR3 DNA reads TGTGCCAGTAGTACCGGTAATGGGGGGAGAAGGGAGACCCAGTACTTC. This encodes CASSTGNGGRRETQYF.

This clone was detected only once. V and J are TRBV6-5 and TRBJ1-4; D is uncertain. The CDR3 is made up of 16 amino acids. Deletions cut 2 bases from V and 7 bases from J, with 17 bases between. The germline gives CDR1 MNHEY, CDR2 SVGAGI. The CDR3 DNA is TGTGCCAGCAGTTACCGCGAGACGGTGTCGGGTGAAAAACTGTTTTTT. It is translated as CASSYRETVSGEKLFF.

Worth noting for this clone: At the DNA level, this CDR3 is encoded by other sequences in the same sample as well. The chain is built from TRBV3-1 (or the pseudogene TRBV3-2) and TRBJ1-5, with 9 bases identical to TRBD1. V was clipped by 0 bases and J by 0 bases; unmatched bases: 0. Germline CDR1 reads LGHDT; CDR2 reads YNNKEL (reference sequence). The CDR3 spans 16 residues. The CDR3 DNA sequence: TGTGCCAGCAGCCAAGAGACAGGGGGTAGCAATCAGCCCCAGCATTTT. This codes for CASSQETGGSNQPQHF.

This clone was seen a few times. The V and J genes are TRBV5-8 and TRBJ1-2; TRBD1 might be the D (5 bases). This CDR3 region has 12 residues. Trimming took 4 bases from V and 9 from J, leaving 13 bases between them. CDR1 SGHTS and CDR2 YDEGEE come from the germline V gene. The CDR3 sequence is CASSPDRVSYTF. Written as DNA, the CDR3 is TGTGCCAGCAGCCCAGACAGAGTTAGCTACACCTTC.

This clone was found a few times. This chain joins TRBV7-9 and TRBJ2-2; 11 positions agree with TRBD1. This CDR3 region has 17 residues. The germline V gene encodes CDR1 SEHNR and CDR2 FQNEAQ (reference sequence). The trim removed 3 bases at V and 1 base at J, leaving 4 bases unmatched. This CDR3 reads CASSFYGTGGNTGELFF. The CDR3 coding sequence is TGTGCCAGCAGCTTTTACGGGACAGGGGGGAACACCGGGGAGCTGTTTTTT.

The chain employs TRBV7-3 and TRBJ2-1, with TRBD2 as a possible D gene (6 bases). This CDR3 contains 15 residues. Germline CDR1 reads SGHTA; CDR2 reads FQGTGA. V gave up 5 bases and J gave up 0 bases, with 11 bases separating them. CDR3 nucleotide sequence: TGTGCCAGCAGCCCGGGGACTTTCTCCTACAATGAGCAGTTCTTC. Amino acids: CASSPGTFSYNEQFF.

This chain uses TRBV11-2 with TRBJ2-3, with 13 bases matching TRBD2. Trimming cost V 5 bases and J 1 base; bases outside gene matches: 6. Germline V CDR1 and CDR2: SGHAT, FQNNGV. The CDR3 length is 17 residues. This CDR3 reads CASSTSGGVQGTDTQYF. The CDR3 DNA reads TGTGCCAGCAGCACTAGCGGGGGGGTCCAGGGCACAGATACGCAGTATTTT.

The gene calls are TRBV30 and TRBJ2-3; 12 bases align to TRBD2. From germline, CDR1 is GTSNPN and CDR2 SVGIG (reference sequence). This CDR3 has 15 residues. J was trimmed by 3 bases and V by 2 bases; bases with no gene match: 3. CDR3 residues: CAWSFLAGGTDTQYF. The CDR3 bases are TGTGCCTGGAGTTTTCTAGCGGGGGGGACAGATACGCAGTATTTT. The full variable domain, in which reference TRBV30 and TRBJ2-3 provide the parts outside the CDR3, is SQTIHQWPATLVQPVGSPLSLECTVEGTSNPNLYWYRQAAGRGLQLLFYSVGIGQISSEVPQNLSASRPQDRQFILSSKKLLLSDSGFYLCAWSFLAGGTDTQYFGPGTRLTVL.

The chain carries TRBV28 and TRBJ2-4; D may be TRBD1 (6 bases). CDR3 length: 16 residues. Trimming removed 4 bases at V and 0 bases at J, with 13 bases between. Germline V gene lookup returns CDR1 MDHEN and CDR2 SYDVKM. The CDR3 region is CASSSGHLLAKNIQYF. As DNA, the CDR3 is TGTGCCAGCAGTTCGGGACACCTCCTAGCCAAAAACATTCAGTACTTC.

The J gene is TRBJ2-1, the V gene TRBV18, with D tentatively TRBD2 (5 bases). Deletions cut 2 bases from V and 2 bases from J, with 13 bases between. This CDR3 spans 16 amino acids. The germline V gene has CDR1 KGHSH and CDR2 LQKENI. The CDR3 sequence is CASSPGETSTYNEQFF. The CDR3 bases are TGTGCCAGCTCACCAGGGGAGACATCGACCTACAATGAGCAGTTCTTC.

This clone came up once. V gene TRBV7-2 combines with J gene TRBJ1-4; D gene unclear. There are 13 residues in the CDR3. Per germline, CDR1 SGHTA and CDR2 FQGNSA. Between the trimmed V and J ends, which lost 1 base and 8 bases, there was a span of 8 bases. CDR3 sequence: CASSLGSSEKLFF. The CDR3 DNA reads TGTGCCAGCAGCTTAGGGTCTTCCGAAAAACTGTTTTTT.

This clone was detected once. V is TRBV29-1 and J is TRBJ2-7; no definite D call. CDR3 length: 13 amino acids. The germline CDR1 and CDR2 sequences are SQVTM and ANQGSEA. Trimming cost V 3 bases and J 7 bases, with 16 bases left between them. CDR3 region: CSVDPPGVGEQYF. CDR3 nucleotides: TGCAGCGTTGATCCCCCGGGTGTTGGGGAGCAGTACTTC.

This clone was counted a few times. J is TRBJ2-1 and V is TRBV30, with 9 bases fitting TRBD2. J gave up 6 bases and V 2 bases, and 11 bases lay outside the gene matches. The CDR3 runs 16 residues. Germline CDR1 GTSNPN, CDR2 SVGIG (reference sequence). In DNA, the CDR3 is TGTGCCTGGAGTCTCCGGGGCCGCGGGGGGGCCAATGAGCAGTTCTTC. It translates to CAWSLRGRGGANEQFF.

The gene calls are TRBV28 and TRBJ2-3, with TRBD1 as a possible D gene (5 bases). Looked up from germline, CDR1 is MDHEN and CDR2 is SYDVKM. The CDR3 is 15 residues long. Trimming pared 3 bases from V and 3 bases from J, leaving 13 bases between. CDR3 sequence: CASSFSGLGTDTQYF. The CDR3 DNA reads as TGTGCCAGCAGTTTCTCAGGGCTCGGGACAGATACGCAGTATTTT.

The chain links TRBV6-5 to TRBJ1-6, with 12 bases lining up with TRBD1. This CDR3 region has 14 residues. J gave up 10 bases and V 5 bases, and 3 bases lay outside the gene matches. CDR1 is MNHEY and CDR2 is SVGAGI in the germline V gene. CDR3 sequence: CASSPGTGGSPLHF. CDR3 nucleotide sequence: TGTGCCAGCAGTCCCGGGACAGGGGGCTCACCCCTCCACTTT.